The clone carrying this T cell receptor beta chain was observed at least ten times. Its cognate antigen is unknown. The data are from a study of molecular identifiers for immune sequencing clone quantification. Study-level information: RNA from roughly 20,000 or 100,000 naive CD8 cells was split five ways in replicates, with four sequenced.

Libraries used roughly 18,000 to 1,000,000 sorted naive CD8 T cells and 10%, 30% or 50% RNA input. For naive CD8 T cells, sorting used the CD8+CD4-CCR7+CD45RA+ phenotype. CDR1 is SEHNR and CDR2 is FQNEAQ in the germline V gene (reference sequence). V shed 1 base and J shed 11 bases, with 8 bases lying between them. The CDR3 length is 12 residues. Study-wide findings and caveats: Barcode-sharing identical TCR molecules could underestimate highly expanded clone sizes.

TCRdb analysed the PCR reads with MiXCR anew, one entry per CDR3 protein. The data hold roughly 630,000 distinct CDR3 sequences, with less than 30% observed a single time. This sequence originates from a human donor in good health. Some libraries in this study had Jurkat cell RNA spiked in. The sample taken for sequencing was naive CD8+ T cells from blood, with Jurkat cell RNA spiked in. Described subset: FACS-sorted CD8+CD4-CCR7+CD45RA+ naive T cells. The chain has TRBV7-9 and TRBJ2-2; maybe TRBD2 (5 bases). CDR3 in amino acids: CASSLGTPELFF. The DNA for the CDR3 is TGTGCCAGCAGCTTAGGGACTCCTGAGCTGTTTTTT.